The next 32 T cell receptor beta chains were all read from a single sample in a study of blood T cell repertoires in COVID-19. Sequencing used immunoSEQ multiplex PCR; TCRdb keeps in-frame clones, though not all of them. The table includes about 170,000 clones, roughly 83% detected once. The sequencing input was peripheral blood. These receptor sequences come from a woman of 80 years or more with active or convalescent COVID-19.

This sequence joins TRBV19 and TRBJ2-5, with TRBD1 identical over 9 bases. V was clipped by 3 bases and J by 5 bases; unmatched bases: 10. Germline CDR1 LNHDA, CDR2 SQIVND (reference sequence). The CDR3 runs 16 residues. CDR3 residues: CASSIHRLQGAETQYF. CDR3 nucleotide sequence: TGTGCCAGTAGTATCCACCGTTTACAGGGGGCGGAGACCCAGTACTTC.

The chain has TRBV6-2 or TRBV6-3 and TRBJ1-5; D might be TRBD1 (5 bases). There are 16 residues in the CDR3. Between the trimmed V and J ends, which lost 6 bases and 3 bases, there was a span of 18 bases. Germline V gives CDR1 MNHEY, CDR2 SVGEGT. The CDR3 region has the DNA TGTGCCAGCAGCCCCACGCACAGGCCTCTCAATCAGCCCCAGCATTTT. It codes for CASSPTHRPLNQPQHF.

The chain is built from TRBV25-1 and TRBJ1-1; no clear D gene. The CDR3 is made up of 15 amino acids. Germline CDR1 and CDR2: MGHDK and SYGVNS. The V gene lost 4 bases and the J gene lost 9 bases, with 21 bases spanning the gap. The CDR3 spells CASSGKEISSDKAFF. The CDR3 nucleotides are TGTGCCAGCAGTGGAAAGGAGATTTCTTCCGATAAAGCTTTCTTT.

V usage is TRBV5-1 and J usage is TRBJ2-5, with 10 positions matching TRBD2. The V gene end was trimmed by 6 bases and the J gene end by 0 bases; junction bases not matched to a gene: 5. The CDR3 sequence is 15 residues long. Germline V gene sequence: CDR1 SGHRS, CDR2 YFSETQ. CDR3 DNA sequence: TGCGCCAGCAAAGCGGGGGGGCCCAACCAAGAGACCCAGTACTTC. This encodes CASKAGGPNQETQYF. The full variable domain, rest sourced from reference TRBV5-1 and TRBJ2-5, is KAGVTQTPRYLIKTRGQQVTLSCSPISGHRSVSWYQQTPGQGLQFLFEYFSETQRNKGNFPGRFSGRQFSNSRSEMNVSTLELGDSALYLCASKAGGPNQETQYFGPGTRLLVL.

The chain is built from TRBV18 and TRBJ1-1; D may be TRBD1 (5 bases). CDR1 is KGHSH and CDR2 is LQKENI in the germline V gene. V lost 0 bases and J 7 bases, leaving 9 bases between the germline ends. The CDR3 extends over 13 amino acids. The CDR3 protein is CASSPPDTREAFF. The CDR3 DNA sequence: TGTGCCAGCTCACCACCGGACACGCGTGAAGCTTTCTTT.

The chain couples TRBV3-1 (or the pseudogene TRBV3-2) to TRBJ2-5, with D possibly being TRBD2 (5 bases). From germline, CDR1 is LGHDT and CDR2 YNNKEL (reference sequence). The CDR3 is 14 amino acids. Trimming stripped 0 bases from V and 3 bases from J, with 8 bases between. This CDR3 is CASSQDPGKETQYF. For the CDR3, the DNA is TGTGCCAGCAGCCAAGATCCGGGGAAAGAGACCCAGTACTTC.

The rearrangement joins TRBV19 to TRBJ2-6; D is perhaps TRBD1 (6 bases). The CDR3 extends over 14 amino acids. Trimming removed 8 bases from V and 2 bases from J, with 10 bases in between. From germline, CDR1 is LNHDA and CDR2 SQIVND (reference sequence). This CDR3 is CASLRDTGANVLTF. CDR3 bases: TGTGCCAGTCTGAGGGACACTGGGGCCAACGTCCTGACTTTC.

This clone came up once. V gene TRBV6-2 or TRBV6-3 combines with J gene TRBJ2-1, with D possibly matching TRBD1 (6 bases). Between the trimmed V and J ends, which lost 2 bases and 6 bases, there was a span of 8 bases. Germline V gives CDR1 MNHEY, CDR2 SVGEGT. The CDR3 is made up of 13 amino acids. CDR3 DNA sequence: TGTGCCAGCAGTTACGACAGGATCAATGAGCAGTTCTTC. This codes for CASSYDRINEQFF.

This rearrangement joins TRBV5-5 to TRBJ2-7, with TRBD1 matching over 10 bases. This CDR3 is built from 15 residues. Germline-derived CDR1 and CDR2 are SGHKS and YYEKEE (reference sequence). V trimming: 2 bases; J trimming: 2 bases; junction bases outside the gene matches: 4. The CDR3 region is CASSFRDRGTYEQYF. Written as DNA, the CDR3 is TGTGCCAGCAGCTTCCGGGACAGGGGAACCTACGAGCAGTACTTC.

CDR3 sequence (DNA): TGTGCCAGCAGCGAAACCCGGGACAGGGCAACCTATGGCTACACCTTC. It translates to CASSETRDRATYGYTF. The chain couples TRBV7-2 to TRBJ1-2; TRBD1 matches 9 bases. CDR3 length: 16 amino acids. Trimming at V came to 5 bases and at J to 4 bases, leaving 11 bases not matched to a gene. Germline CDR1 reads SGHTA; CDR2 reads FQGNSA.

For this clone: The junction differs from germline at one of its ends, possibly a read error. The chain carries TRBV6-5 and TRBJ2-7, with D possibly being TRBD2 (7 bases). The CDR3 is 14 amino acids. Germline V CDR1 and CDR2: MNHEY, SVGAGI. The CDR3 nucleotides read TGTGCCAGCCTAGGCGGGGGCCCGCCTGATAGGCGGAACTTC. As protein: CASLGGGPPDRRNF.

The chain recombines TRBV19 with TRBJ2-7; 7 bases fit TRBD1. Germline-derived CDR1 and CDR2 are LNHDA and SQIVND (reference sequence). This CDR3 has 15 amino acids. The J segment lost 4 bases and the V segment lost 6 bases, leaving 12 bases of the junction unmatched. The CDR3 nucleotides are TGTGCCAGTAGGCGGGCAGGGGGTTCCATTTACGAGCAGTACTTC. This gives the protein CASRRAGGSIYEQYF.

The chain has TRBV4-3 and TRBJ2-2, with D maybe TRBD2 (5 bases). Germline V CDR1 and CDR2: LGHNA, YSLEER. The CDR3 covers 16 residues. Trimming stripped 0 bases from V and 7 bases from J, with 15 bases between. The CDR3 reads CASSQEAGPLGGELFF. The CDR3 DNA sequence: TGCGCCAGCAGCCAAGAGGCGGGTCCCCTAGGCGGGGAGCTGTTTTTT.

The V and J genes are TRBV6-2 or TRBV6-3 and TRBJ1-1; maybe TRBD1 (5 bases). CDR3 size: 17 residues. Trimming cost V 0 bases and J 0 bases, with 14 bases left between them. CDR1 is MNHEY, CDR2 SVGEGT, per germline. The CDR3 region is CASSYSILPGVNTEAFF. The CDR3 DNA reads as TGTGCCAGCAGTTACTCGATACTACCGGGGGTGAACACTGAAGCTTTCTTT.

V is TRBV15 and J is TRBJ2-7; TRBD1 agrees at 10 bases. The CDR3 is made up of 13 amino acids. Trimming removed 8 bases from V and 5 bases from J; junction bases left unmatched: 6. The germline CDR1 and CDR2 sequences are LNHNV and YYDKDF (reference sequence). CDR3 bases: TGTGCCACCGCCGGGGGGACAGGGGACGAGCAGTACTTC. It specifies CATAGGTGDEQYF.

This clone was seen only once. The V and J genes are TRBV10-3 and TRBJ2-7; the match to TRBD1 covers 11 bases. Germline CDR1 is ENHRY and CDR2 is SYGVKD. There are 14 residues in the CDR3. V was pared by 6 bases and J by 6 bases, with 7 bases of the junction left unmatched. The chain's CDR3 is CAIRADRGPGEQYF. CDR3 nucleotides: TGTGCCATCAGGGCGGACAGGGGGCCGGGCGAGCAGTACTTC.

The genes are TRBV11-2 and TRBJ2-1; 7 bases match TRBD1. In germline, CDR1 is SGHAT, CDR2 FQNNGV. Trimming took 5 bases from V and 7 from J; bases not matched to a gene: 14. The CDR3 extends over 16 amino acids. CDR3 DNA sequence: TGTGCCAGCAGCCGTCGGACAGGACCTTGGGGGAATGAGCAGTTCTTC. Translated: CASSRRTGPWGNEQFF.

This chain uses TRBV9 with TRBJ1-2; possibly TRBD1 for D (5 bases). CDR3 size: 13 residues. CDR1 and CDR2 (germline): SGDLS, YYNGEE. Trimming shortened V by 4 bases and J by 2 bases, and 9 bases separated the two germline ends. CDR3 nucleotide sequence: TGTGCCAGCAGCCCCCGGACAAACTATGGCTACACCTTC. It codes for CASSPRTNYGYTF.

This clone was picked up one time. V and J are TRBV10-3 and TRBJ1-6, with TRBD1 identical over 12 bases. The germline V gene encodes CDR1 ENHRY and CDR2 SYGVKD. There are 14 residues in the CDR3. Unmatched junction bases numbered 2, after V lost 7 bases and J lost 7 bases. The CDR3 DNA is TGTGCCATCAAGGGACAGGGGGCGAATTCACCCCTCCACTTT. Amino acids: CAIKGQGANSPLHF.

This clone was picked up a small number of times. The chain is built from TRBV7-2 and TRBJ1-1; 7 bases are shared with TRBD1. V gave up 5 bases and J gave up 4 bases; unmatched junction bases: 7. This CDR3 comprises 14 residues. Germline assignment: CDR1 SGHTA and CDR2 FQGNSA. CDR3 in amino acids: CASSPQGMSTEAFF. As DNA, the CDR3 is TGTGCCAGCAGCCCACAGGGGATGAGCACTGAAGCTTTCTTT.

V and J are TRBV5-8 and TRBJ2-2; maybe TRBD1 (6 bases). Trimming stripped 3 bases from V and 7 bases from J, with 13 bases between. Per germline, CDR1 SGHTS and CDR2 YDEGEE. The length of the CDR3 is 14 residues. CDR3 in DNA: TGTGCCAGCAGCTGGACAGTCGGTATCGGGGAGCTGTTTTTT. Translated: CASSWTVGIGELFF.

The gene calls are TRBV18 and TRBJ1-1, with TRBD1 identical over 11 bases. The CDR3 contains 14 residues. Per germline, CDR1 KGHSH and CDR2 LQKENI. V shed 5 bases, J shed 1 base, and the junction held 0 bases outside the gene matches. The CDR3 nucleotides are TGTGCCAGCTCAGGGACAGGGGGGAACACTGAAGCTTTCTTT. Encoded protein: CASSGTGGNTEAFF.

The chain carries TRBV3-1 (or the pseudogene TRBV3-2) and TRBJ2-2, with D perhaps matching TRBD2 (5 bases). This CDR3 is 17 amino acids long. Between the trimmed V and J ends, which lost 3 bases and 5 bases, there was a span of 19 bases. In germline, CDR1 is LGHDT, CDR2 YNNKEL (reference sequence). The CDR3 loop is CASSQRSGDSRTGELFF. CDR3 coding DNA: TGTGCCAGCAGCCAGAGGTCCGGGGATTCCAGAACCGGGGAGCTGTTTTTT.

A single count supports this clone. CDR3 coding DNA: TGTGCCAGCAGGGACAGGGTTTCACCCCTCCACTTT. Residues: CASRDRVSPLHF. This chain connects TRBV6-5 to TRBJ1-6, with TRBD1 matching over 8 bases. Trimming took 6 bases from V and 9 from J; bases not matched to a gene: 1. The germline V gene has CDR1 MNHEY and CDR2 SVGAGI. The CDR3 consists of 12 residues.

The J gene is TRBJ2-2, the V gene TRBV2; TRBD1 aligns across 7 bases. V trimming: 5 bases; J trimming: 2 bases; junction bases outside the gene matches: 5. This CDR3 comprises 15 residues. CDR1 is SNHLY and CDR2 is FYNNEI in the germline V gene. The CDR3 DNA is TGTGCCAGCAGTATGACAGGGATAAACACCGGGGAGCTGTTTTTT. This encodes CASSMTGINTGELFF.

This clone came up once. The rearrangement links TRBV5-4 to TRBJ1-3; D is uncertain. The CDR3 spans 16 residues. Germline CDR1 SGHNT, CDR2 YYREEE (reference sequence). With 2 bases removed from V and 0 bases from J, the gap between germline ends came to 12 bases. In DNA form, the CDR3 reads TGTGCCAGCAGCTTTTACGGAGGGAACTCTGGAAACACCATATATTTT. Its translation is CASSFYGGNSGNTIYF.

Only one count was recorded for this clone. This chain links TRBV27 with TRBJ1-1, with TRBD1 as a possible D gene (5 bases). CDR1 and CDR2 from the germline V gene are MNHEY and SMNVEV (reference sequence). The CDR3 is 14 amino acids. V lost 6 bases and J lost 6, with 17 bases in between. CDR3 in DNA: TGTGCCAGCAGGTGGGGGGATCCGAGCGCTGAAGCTTTCTTT. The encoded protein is CASRWGDPSAEAFF.

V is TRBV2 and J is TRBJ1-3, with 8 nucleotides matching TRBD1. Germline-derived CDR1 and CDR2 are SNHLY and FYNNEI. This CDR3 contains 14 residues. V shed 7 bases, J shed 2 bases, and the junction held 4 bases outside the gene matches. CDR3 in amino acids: CASTDRGTGNTIYF. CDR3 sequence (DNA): TGTGCCAGCACCGACAGGGGTACTGGAAACACCATATATTTT.

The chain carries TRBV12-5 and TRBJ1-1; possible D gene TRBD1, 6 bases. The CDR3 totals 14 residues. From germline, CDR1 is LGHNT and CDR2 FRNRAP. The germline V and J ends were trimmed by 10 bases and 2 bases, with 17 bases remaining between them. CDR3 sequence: CAMGAGGFNTEAFF. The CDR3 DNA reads TGTGCTATGGGGGCAGGAGGCTTTAACACTGAAGCTTTCTTT.

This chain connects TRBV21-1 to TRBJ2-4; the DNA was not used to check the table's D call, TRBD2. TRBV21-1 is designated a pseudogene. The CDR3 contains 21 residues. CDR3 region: CASSKVSAAVAGGEAKNIQYF. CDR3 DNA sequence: TGTGCCAGCAGCAAAGTGTCCGCGGCGGTAGCGGGGGGGGAAGCCAAAAACATTCAGTACTTC.

The CDR3 protein is CASSLTYTDTQYF. Written as DNA, the CDR3 is TGTGCCAGCAGTTTGACTTACACAGATACGCAGTATTTT. The genes are TRBV6-5 and TRBJ2-3; D not certain. Germline loops: CDR1 MNHEY, CDR2 SVGAGI. The CDR3 spans 13 residues. The V gene lost 4 bases and the J gene lost 2 bases, with 7 bases spanning the gap.

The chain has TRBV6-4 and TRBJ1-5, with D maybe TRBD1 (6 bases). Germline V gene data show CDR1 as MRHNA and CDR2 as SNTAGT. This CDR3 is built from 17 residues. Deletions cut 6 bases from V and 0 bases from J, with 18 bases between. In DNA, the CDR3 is TGTGCCAGCAGGACCCCGAGGGACACCAATAGCAATCAGCCCCAGCATTTT. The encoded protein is CASRTPRDTNSNQPQHF.